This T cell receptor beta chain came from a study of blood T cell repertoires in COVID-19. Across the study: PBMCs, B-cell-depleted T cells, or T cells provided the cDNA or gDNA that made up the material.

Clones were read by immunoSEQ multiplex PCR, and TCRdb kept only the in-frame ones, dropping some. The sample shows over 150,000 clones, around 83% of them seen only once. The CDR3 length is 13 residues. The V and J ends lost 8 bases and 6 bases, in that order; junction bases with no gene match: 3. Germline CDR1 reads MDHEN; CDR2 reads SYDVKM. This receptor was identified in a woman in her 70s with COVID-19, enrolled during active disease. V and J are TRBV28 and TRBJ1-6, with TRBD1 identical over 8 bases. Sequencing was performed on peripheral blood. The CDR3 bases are TGTGCCAGCGGGACAGGACTTAATTCACCCCTCCACTTT. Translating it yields CASGTGLNSPLHF.